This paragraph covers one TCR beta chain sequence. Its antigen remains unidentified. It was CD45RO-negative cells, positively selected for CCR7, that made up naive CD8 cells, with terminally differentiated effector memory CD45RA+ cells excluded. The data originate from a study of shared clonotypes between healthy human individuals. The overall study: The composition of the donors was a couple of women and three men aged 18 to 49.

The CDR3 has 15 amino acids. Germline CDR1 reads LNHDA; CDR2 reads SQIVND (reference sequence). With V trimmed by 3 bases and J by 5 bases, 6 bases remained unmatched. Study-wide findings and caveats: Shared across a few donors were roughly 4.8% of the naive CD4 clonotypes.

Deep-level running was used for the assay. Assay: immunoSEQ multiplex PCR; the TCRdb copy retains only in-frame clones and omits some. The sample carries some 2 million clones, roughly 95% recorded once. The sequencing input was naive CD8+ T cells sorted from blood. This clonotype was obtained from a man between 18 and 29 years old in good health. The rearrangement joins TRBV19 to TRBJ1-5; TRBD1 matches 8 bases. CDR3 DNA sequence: TGTGCCAGTAGTATCAGACAGGGGTGGGATCAGCCCCAGCATTTT. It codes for CASSIRQGWDQPQHF.